The source of this T cell receptor (beta chain) is a study of regulatory T cells in long-lasting Graves disease (dated by TCRdb to the early 2020s). Concerning the study at large: Persistent Graves' disease meant more than 5 years of antithyroid drug treatment with TSH receptor autoantibodies that stayed positive. A total of 35 or so samples underwent TCR sequencing: approximately 13 from persistent and around 20 from newly diagnosed Graves' disease patients. On average, persistent Graves' disease patients in the clinical cohort had been on antithyroid drugs for around ten years. The study was conducted in China and was registered as a clinical trial. Persistent Graves' disease patients were compared with newly diagnosed Graves' disease patients by peripheral blood TCR sequencing and RNA sequencing.

This clonotype was counted ten times or more. The antigen this receptor binds is unknown. The sample holds no much larger clone one base away, and base qualities are not on file. The full study reports these points: The study examined only peripheral blood because the primary lesion, thyroid tissue, could not be accessed. Persistent Graves' disease patients showed lower TCR Shannon entropy and fewer highly expanded clones than newly diagnosed patients, suggesting clonal expansion. Preferential use of TRBV28, TRBJ1-2 and TRBJ2-5 was observed in persistent disease, whereas TRBV20-1 and TRBJ2-1 were favored in newly diagnosed disease. The small sample size was acknowledged by the authors as a limitation that may reduce accuracy. Only the TCR beta chain was sequenced and analyzed. A larger number of public clonotypes was shared among persistent patients (approximately 3,000) than among newly diagnosed patients (around 880).

Library method: multiplex PCR. Sequencing relied on an Illumina HiSeq 4000. iRepertoire HTBI primers and Arm-PCR amplification of CDR3 regions were used to construct TCR beta libraries. Gel purification was performed on PCR products prior to sequencing. In the authors' own workflow: Gene usage analysis of CDR3 amino acid clonotypes used the approximately 62 TRBV and 12 to 15 TRBJ segments found across samples. COPE and FqMerger were used to merge the filtered high-quality paired reads into contigs. Contigs were aligned with BLAST to IMGT TRBV, TRBD and TRBJ reference genes, and CDR3 was defined per IMGT. Clonotypes above 0.1% frequency were classified as highly expanded clones. Repertoire diversity was measured by Shannon entropy, and V-J evenness by the Gini coefficient. Public clonotypes were defined as clonotypes shared by more than one individual. TCRdb reprocessing: public reads trimmed at Q25 with fastp, clones called with MiXCR, in-frame beta chains kept. Rows merge per CDR3 protein into single entries with the most common DNA and genes. The V and J calls reflect TCRdb's pipeline rather than the authors' work. The sample includes approximately 380,000 distinct CDR3 sequences, with less than 25% observed a single time. Clones ranked in the top ten supply 20% to 25% of the sample.

There are 16 amino acids in the CDR3, from cysteine to phenylalanine inclusive. This entry keeps only the CDR3 DNA: 48 bases, framed from base 1. From a lookup of the germline V gene, CDR1 and CDR2 are MNHEY and SVGEGT. Germline trimming: 2 bases from V, 3 bases from J; junction bases outside gene matches: 5. This sample's time point label indicates: persistent/refractory GD, antithyroid drugs over 5 years with positive TRAb. For both TCR sequencing and RNA sequencing, RNA was extracted from PBMCs using TRIzol. Graves' disease was diagnosed according to American Thyroid Association guidelines. The patients came from an endocrinology department in Xi'an, China. Each patient gave around 9.2 milliliters of peripheral blood, collected in an EDTA anticoagulant tube. PBMCs were isolated by Ficoll Paque Plus density gradient separation without further T cell sorting. An Agilent 2100 Bioanalyzer and agarose gel were used to check RNA quality, and a NanoDrop 2000 was used to measure RNA concentration.

The V gene is TRBV6-2 or TRBV6-3 and the J gene is TRBJ2-7; TRBD2 matches 12 bases in the middle. The input for sequencing was peripheral blood mononuclear cells (PBMCs), taken when the disease was refractory, from a patient treated with antithyroid drugs. The origin of this receptor is a female donor with Graves disease. CDR3 reads: CASSYGRTSGIYEQYF. The DNA sequence follows: TGTGCCAGCAGTTACGGACGGACTAGCGGGATCTACGAGCAGTACTTC.